This TCR beta chain derives from a study of blood T cell repertoires in COVID-19. Libraries were prepared by immunoSEQ multiplex PCR; TCRdb keeps only in-frame clonotypes and omits some of them. The sample holds some 300,000 clones, more than 75% seen once. This clone was observed a handful of times. CDR1 is MNHEY, CDR2 SMNVEV, per germline (reference sequence). With 7 bases removed from V and 7 bases from J, the gap between germline ends came to 16 bases. CDR3 length: 14 amino acids. The chain has TRBV27 and TRBJ1-4; D is unclear. The source is a woman in her 30s who had recovered from COVID-19. Sequenced: PBMCs or T cells enriched from blood (not recorded which). CDR3 residues: CASTGSASREKLFF. The CDR3 region has the DNA TGTGCCAGCACAGGTTCCGCCTCTCGTGAAAAACTGTTTTTT.